The clone carrying this T cell receptor (beta chain) turned up a few times. Germline lookup yields CDR1 KGHDR and CDR2 SFDVKD. The V segment lost 9 bases and the J segment 2 bases; nucleotides outside the gene matches: 15. This CDR3 has 16 amino acids. This entry comes from a study of blood T cell repertoires in COVID-19. Study details: Whether acute or convalescent, the COVID-19 samples came from the United States, Italy and Spain. T cells, B-cell-depleted T cells, or PBMCs provided the cDNA or gDNA that served as material.

As originally analysed: Nucleated cell number was recorded as an estimate derived from reference gene primer amplification. Method: immunoSEQ multiplex PCR; TCRdb's copy keeps in-frame clones and lacks some. Clonal size and the V and J genes are those of that table, whereas D and trimming came from the DNA. This sample yields more than 250,000 clones, of which over 75% are seen a single time; approximately 9% belongs to the top ten. The source of this sequence is a human donor in a cohort sampled during active COVID-19. Material: peripheral blood. The rearrangement links TRBV24-1 to TRBJ2-7; 7 nucleotides line up with TRBD2. The CDR3 DNA reads TGTGCCACCTCATCGGGCCGGCAGGGAGGGACCTACGAGCAGTACTTC. Translation: CATSSGRQGGTYEQYF.